This T cell receptor (beta chain) was identified in a study of T cell responses to AZD1222 COVID-19 vaccine. To note about this clone: Its antigen is as yet unknown.

General study findings and limits: It was only after the peak T cell response that any repertoires were sampled. Clonal diversity was possibly underestimated, and the donors were mostly white British, with more females.

There are 14 residues in the CDR3. Germline-derived CDR1 and CDR2 are LNHDA and SQIVND (reference sequence). Trimming cost V 0 bases and J 8 bases, with 13 bases left between them. Clones were read by immunoSEQ multiplex PCR, and TCRdb kept only the in-frame ones, dropping some. The table lists more than 110,000 clones, more than 70% of them singletons. The V and J genes are TRBV19 and TRBJ1-2, with D unresolved. This sequence originates from an adult who received the AZD1222 COVID-19 vaccine. The sequences come from peripheral blood, collected 28 days after the second AZD1222 dose. DNA of the CDR3: TGTGCCAGTAGTATAGACGCCCCAAGGTCGGGCTACACCTTC. Protein: CASSIDAPRSGYTF.